This entry lists 27 T cell receptor beta chains sequenced from one sample in a study of radiation and T cells in renal cell carcinoma. The protocol was immunoSEQ multiplex PCR, while the TCRdb copy is restricted to in-frame clones and leaves out a portion. The sample includes about 130,000 clones, nearly 90% seen only once; the top ten take around 11%. Time point specified: baseline pretreatment blood. The treatment here: 15 Gy SBRT to primary tumor, nephrectomy 4 weeks later. Material: blood, obtained from a patient whose treatment included radiotherapy and nephrectomy. The receptors derive from a woman in her forties or fifties with renal cell carcinoma.

This clone was counted only a few times. V usage is TRBV9 and J usage is TRBJ1-2; unclear D gene. V shed 3 bases and J shed 0 bases, with 15 bases lying between them. From germline, CDR1 is SGDLS and CDR2 YYNGEE. The CDR3 runs 16 residues. The CDR3 loop reads CASSARDGDTNYGYTF. As DNA, the CDR3 is TGTGCCAGCAGCGCCCGTGATGGGGATACTAACTATGGCTACACCTTC.

The chain is built from TRBV18 and TRBJ1-5, with D uncertain. Looked up from germline, CDR1 is KGHSH and CDR2 is LQKENI. V lost 2 bases to trimming and J lost 5 bases, with 13 bases between them. The CDR3 runs 15 residues. CDR3 amino acids: CASSPEDGVYQPQHF. CDR3 DNA sequence: TGTGCCAGCTCACCAGAGGACGGGGTCTATCAGCCCCAGCATTTT.

The chain combines TRBV29-1 with TRBJ1-3; no firm D call. Trimming shortened V by 6 bases and J by 4 bases, and 13 bases separated the two germline ends. Germline V gives CDR1 SQVTM, CDR2 ANQGSEA. This CDR3 has 13 amino acids. CDR3 coding DNA: TGCAGCGTGCAACAAGGTAACGGAAACACCATATATTTT. Protein sequence: CSVQQGNGNTIYF.

The rearrangement links TRBV5-1 to TRBJ1-1; D gene uncertain. The germline V gene has CDR1 SGHRS and CDR2 YFSETQ. V lost 0 bases and J lost 4, with 7 bases in between. CDR3 size: 13 residues. As DNA, the CDR3 is TGCGCCAGCAGCTTGGCCCGGGTCACTGAAGCTTTCTTT. This gives the protein CASSLARVTEAFF.

The chain employs TRBV19 and TRBJ1-6, with D possibly TRBD1 on 6 matching bases. Germline lookup yields CDR1 LNHDA and CDR2 SQIVND (reference sequence). Trimming cost V 3 bases and J 5 bases, with 14 bases left between them. The CDR3 is 16 amino acids. The CDR3 region has the DNA TGTGCCAGTAGTATGGTGGGACGGACAGATAATTCACCCCTCCACTTT. It codes for CASSMVGRTDNSPLHF. The full variable domain, with the rest looked up from reference TRBV19 and TRBJ1-6, is DGGITQSPKYLFRKEGQNVTLSCEQNLNHDAMYWYRQDPGQGLRLIYYSQIVNDFQKGDIAEGYSVSREKKESFPLTVTSAQKNPTAFYLCASSMVGRTDNSPLHFGNGTRLTVT.

The chain links TRBV29-1 to TRBJ2-7; 7 nucleotides agree with TRBD1. CDR3 length: 13 residues. Germline trimming cut 6 bases from V and 1 base from J; bases unmatched to any gene: 6. Germline CDR1 and CDR2: SQVTM and ANQGSEA. CDR3 coding DNA: TGCAGCGTGAGGGAGACAGGGTCCTACGAGCAGTACTTC. Protein sequence: CSVRETGSYEQYF.

This chain uses TRBV7-2 with TRBJ2-5, with 10 positions matching TRBD2. The CDR3 is 16 residues long. Per the germline V gene, CDR1 is SGHTA and CDR2 is FQGNSA. V lost 5 bases, J lost 1 base, and 7 bases stayed unmatched. CDR3 in amino acids: CASSHPLAGFQETQYF. The DNA for the CDR3 is TGTGCCAGCAGCCACCCACTAGCGGGGTTCCAAGAGACCCAGTACTTC.

This chain joins TRBV25-1 and TRBJ1-2; 7 nucleotides align to TRBD1. This CDR3 is built from 16 residues. Trimming at V came to 3 bases and at J to 4 bases, leaving 11 bases not matched to a gene. Germline loops: CDR1 MGHDK, CDR2 SYGVNS. The CDR3 nucleotides are TGTGCCAGCAGTGACCCCGCGACAGGGACAACCTATGGCTACACCTTC. It translates to CASSDPATGTTYGYTF.

This sequence joins TRBV4-3 and TRBJ1-2; D remains unclear. V was clipped by 1 base and J by 2 bases, with 5 bases between them. This CDR3 has 13 residues. Germline V gene lookup returns CDR1 LGHNA and CDR2 YSLEER. The CDR3 sequence: CASSQARNYGYTF. CDR3 coding DNA: TGCGCCAGCAGCCAAGCGAGAAACTATGGCTACACCTTC.

This chain connects TRBV7-9 to TRBJ1-5; D is unresolved. The CDR3 has 14 amino acids. CDR1 SEHNR and CDR2 FQNEAQ come from the germline V gene (reference sequence). V dropped 5 bases and J dropped 0 bases, with 8 bases sitting between them. The CDR3 protein is CASSTPGSNQPQHF. The CDR3 DNA sequence: TGTGCCAGCAGCACCCCCGGTAGCAATCAGCCCCAGCATTTT.

V is TRBV5-6 and J is TRBJ2-3, with unresolved D. Per the germline V gene, CDR1 is SGHDT and CDR2 is YYEEEE. V gave up 3 bases and J gave up 2 bases, with 16 bases separating them. The CDR3 extends over 16 amino acids. In DNA form, the CDR3 reads TGTGCCAGCAGCTCGAGCCCAGGCCCCGACACAGATACGCAGTATTTT. It encodes CASSSSPGPDTDTQYF.

The V and J genes are TRBV5-8 and TRBJ2-7, with D perhaps TRBD2 (6 bases). Germline V gene lookup returns CDR1 SGHTS and CDR2 YDEGEE. The CDR3 is 15 amino acids. V was pared by 0 bases and J by 3 bases, with 13 bases between. This CDR3 reads CASSLEPRGIYEQYF. The CDR3 region has the DNA TGTGCCAGCAGCTTGGAACCCCGGGGGATCTACGAGCAGTACTTC.

This chain connects TRBV5-1 to TRBJ1-1; 10 positions agree with TRBD1. This CDR3 region has 16 residues. Trimming took 0 bases from V and 3 from J; bases not matched to a gene: 5. Germline-derived CDR1 and CDR2 are SGHRS and YFSETQ. The CDR3 is CASSLDRQGADTEAFF. As DNA, the CDR3 is TGCGCCAGCAGCTTGGACCGACAGGGGGCTGACACTGAAGCTTTCTTT.

This rearrangement joins TRBV18 to TRBJ1-1; no reliable D call. The CDR3 is made up of 14 amino acids. The V gene lost 6 bases and the J gene lost 7 bases, with 18 bases spanning the gap. Germline V gene data show CDR1 as KGHSH and CDR2 as LQKENI. CDR3 sequence (DNA): TGTGCCAGCTCCCCGGGCTTAGCCGAAGATGAAGCTTTCTTT. Encoded protein: CASSPGLAEDEAFF.

The rearrangement joins TRBV27 to TRBJ2-3, with D maybe TRBD2 (5 bases). The CDR3 extends over 17 amino acids. CDR1 MNHEY and CDR2 SMNVEV come from the germline V gene (reference sequence). V was pared by 5 bases and J by 4 bases, with 22 bases between. The CDR3 coding sequence is TGTGCCAGCAGTAGACGAAACCCCGGGGTTAACTCAGATACGCAGTATTTT. As protein: CASSRRNPGVNSDTQYF.

V and J are TRBV6-6 and TRBJ1-2; TRBD1 is a possible D gene (5 bases). CDR3 length equals 13 residues. V dropped 4 bases and J dropped 4 bases, with 10 bases sitting between them. Germline V gene data show CDR1 as MNHNY and CDR2 as SVGAGI (reference sequence). The CDR3 DNA is TGTGCCAGCAGTTTAGGGGACGTCTATGGCTACACCTTC. Translation: CASSLGDVYGYTF.

V usage is TRBV7-9 and J usage is TRBJ2-1, with TRBD2 identical over 13 bases. This CDR3 spans 17 amino acids. The germline gives CDR1 SEHNR, CDR2 FQNEAQ (reference sequence). V dropped 4 bases and J dropped 1; count of bases not matched to a gene: 4. CDR3 loop: CASSSPTSGGSYNEQFF. The CDR3 bases are TGTGCCAGCAGCTCCCCGACTAGCGGGGGGTCCTACAATGAGCAGTTCTTC.

This chain links TRBV7-9 with TRBJ1-4, with 8 bases aligning to TRBD1. V lost 3 bases and J lost 4; bases outside the gene matches: 4. Germline V gives CDR1 SEHNR, CDR2 FQNEAQ (reference sequence). This CDR3 is built from 15 residues. CDR3 coding DNA: TGTGCCAGCAGCTTGACGGACAGGGTTAATGAAAAACTGTTTTTT. It codes for CASSLTDRVNEKLFF.

The chain links TRBV7-3 to TRBJ2-3; D gene unclear. Germline V lookup: CDR1 SGHTA, CDR2 FQGTGA. The CDR3 spans 17 residues. Trimming stripped 5 bases from V and 1 base from J, with 19 bases between. Here the CDR3 reads CASSPQSSTGGTDTQYF. CDR3 bases: TGTGCCAGCAGCCCGCAATCCTCTACGGGCGGCACAGATACGCAGTATTTT.

The V gene is TRBV19, the J gene TRBJ1-2, with a possible D match to TRBD1 (5 bases). The length of the CDR3 is 15 residues. Trimming stripped 5 bases from V and 0 bases from J, with 13 bases between. Germline CDR1 is LNHDA and CDR2 is SQIVND (reference sequence). This CDR3 is CASSAGDRPNYGYTF. The CDR3 DNA reads TGTGCCAGTAGTGCCGGCGACAGACCTAACTATGGCTACACCTTC.

This rearrangement joins TRBV11-2 to TRBJ2-5; D remains unclear. The CDR3 totals 13 residues. CDR1 and CDR2 from the germline V gene are SGHAT and FQNNGV. Trimming stripped 5 bases from V and 5 bases from J, with 12 bases between. CDR3 coding DNA: TGTGCCAGCAGCCAAACCGCTGGCGAGACCCAGTACTTC. It translates to CASSQTAGETQYF.

The genes are TRBV5-1 and TRBJ2-2; the match to TRBD1 covers 8 bases. The trim removed 4 bases at V and 5 bases at J, leaving 4 bases unmatched. CDR3 length equals 14 residues. The germline V gene encodes CDR1 SGHRS and CDR2 YFSETQ. DNA of the CDR3: TGCGCCAGCAGCCTCCGGGACAGGACCGGGGAGCTGTTTTTT. Protein product: CASSLRDRTGELFF.

The J gene is TRBJ2-5, the V gene TRBV6-5; D uncertain. The CDR3 runs to 15 residues. The V and J ends lost 0 bases and 7 bases respectively, with 15 bases between them. The germline gives CDR1 MNHEY, CDR2 SVGAGI. CDR3 region: CASSYSRPGYGTQYF. The DNA of the CDR3 is TGTGCCAGCAGTTACTCCAGGCCTGGGTATGGGACCCAGTACTTC.

The CDR3 region is CASRLRGGTEAFF. CDR3 nucleotide sequence: TGTGCCAGCAGACTCCGGGGGGGCACTGAAGCTTTCTTT. The V and J genes are TRBV6-6 and TRBJ1-1; TRBD1 might be the D (5 bases). CDR1 MNHNY and CDR2 SVGAGI come from the germline V gene (reference sequence). With 6 bases removed from V and 4 bases from J, the gap between germline ends came to 12 bases. This CDR3 has 13 residues.

The chain combines TRBV7-2 with TRBJ2-5; D is perhaps TRBD1 (6 bases). Trimming removed 4 bases from V and 1 base from J, with 13 bases in between. Looked up from germline, CDR1 is SGHTA and CDR2 is FQGNSA. The CDR3 extends over 15 amino acids. The CDR3 sequence is CASSSQGLGQETQYF. The CDR3 DNA reads as TGTGCCAGCAGCTCACAGGGCTTGGGCCAAGAGACCCAGTACTTC.

This chain joins TRBV21-1 and TRBJ1-5; TRBD1 reflects the table's D call only, with no check against the DNA. TRBV21-1 is described as a pseudogene. The CDR3 contains 20 residues. CDR3: CASSPCLPRHPAFSNQPQHF. CDR3 coding DNA: TGTGCCAGCAGCCCGTGCTTACCAAGACACCCTGCTTTTAGCAATCAGCCCCAGCATTTT.

The V call is TRBV5-1, the J call TRBJ2-5; D is unresolved. The CDR3 has 13 amino acids. V lost 0 bases to trimming and J lost 2 bases, with 5 bases between them. Germline values: CDR1 SGHRS, CDR2 YFSETQ. The chain's CDR3 is CASSLGIQETQYF. CDR3 in DNA: TGCGCCAGCAGCTTGGGTATACAAGAGACCCAGTACTTC.